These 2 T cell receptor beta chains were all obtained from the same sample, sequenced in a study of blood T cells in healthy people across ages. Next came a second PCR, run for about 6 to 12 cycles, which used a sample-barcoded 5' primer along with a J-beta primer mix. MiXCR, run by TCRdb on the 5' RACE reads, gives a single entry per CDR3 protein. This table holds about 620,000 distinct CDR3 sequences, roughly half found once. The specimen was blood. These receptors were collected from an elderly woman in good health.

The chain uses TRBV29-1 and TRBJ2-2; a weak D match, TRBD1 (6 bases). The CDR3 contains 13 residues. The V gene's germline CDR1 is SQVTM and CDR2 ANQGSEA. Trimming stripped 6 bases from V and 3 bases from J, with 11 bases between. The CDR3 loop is CSVNQGYTGELFF. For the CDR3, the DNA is TGCAGCGTAAATCAGGGGTACACCGGGGAGCTGTTTTTT.

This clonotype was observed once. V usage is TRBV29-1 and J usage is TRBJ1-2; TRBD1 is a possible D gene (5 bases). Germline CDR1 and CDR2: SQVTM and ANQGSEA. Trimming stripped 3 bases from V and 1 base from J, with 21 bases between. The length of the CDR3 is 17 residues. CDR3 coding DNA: TGCAGCGTTGATGGGGCCGGCGGGGGAGTAGGTAACTATGGCTACACCTTC. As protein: CSVDGAGGGVGNYGYTF.